What follows are 25 T cell receptor beta chains derived from one specimen sequenced in a study of CD8 T cells in ankylosing spondylitis. TCRdb processed the 5' RACE reads anew with MiXCR; each CDR3 protein has one entry. The top ten hold approximately 33% of the sample, which has 250,000 to 300,000 distinct CDR3 sequences, 18% seen once. Sequencing input: blood, either unsorted or a sorted T cell fraction (not recorded which). These receptors came from a male donor with ankylosing spondylitis or in good health (not recorded which).

This chain joins TRBV5-1 and TRBJ2-1; a weak D match, TRBD1 (6 bases). Between the trimmed V and J ends, which lost 4 bases and 5 bases, there was a span of 16 bases. The CDR3 runs to 15 residues. In germline, CDR1 is SGHRS, CDR2 YFSETQ. The DNA for the CDR3 is TGCGCCAGCAGCCCGGAATGGGCAGGGGACAATGAGCAGTTCTTC. This sequence encodes CASSPEWAGDNEQFF.

The chain combines TRBV25-1 with TRBJ2-3; D is uncertain. The CDR3 totals 15 residues. Germline V gives CDR1 MGHDK, CDR2 SYGVNS. V lost 10 bases to trimming and J lost 2 bases, with 19 bases between them. CDR3 in amino acids: CATQPDLTFTDTQYF. CDR3 coding DNA: TGTGCCACCCAACCCGACTTAACCTTCACAGATACGCAGTATTTT. The full variable domain, completed using reference TRBV25-1 and TRBJ2-3, is EADIYQTPRYLVIGTGKKITLECSQTMGHDKMYWYQQDPGMELHLIHYSYGVNSTEKGDLSSESTVSRIRTEHFPLTLESARPSHTSQYLCATQPDLTFTDTQYFGPGTRLTVL.

CDR3 DNA: TGTGCCAGCAGCCCGGACTGGAATGAGCAGTTCTTC. Translating gives CASSPDWNEQFF. This chain links TRBV6-2 or TRBV6-3 with TRBJ2-1, with D possibly being TRBD2 (5 bases). The CDR3 runs 12 residues. The V gene's germline CDR1 is MNHEY and CDR2 SVGEGT. Trimming pared 6 bases from V and 7 bases from J, leaving 10 bases between.

This clonotype has a single count. This sequence joins TRBV12-3 or TRBV12-4 and TRBJ2-6; 7 nucleotides line up with TRBD1. J gave up 3 bases and V 5 bases, and 4 bases lay outside the gene matches. This CDR3 contains 15 residues. The CDR3 sequence: CASSLGTVGANVLTF. The CDR3 DNA reads TGTGCCAGCAGTCTCGGGACAGTTGGGGCCAACGTCCTGACTTTC.

This clonotype was detected only a few times. The chain has TRBV2 and TRBJ2-7; 9 bases agree with TRBD2. V lost 3 bases and J lost 0; bases outside the gene matches: 6. This CDR3 comprises 16 residues. Germline CDR1 is SNHLY and CDR2 is FYNNEI. The CDR3 region is CASSESVAGDSYEQYF. CDR3 DNA sequence: TGTGCCAGCAGTGAGTCGGTAGCGGGGGACTCCTACGAGCAGTACTTC.

The chain links TRBV20-1 to TRBJ2-1, with D uncertain. Germline loops: CDR1 DFQATT, CDR2 SNEGSKA (reference sequence). V lost 3 bases and J lost 5, with 11 bases in between. The CDR3 sequence is 13 residues long. The CDR3 region has the DNA TGCAGTGCTAGTCCTCCGGAGAACAATGAGCAGTTCTTC. Protein product: CSASPPENNEQFF.

This clonotype was seen at least ten times. The chain carries TRBV19 and TRBJ2-1; a weak D match, TRBD1 (6 bases). Germline V gene sequence: CDR1 LNHDA, CDR2 SQIVND (reference sequence). V lost 3 bases and J lost 5, with 8 bases in between. The CDR3 runs 13 residues. The CDR3 DNA sequence: TGTGCCAGTAGTATGGGGGCCCACAATGAGCAGTTCTTC. It yields the protein CASSMGAHNEQFF. Full variable domain (remainder filled in from reference TRBV19 and TRBJ2-1): DGGITQSPKYLFRKEGQNVTLSCEQNLNHDAMYWYRQDPGQGLRLIYYSQIVNDFQKGDIAEGYSVSREKKESFPLTVTSAQKNPTAFYLCASSMGAHNEQFFGPGTRLTVL.

This clonotype was observed a few times. V usage is TRBV29-1 and J usage is TRBJ2-3, with TRBD1 matching 7 bases. Germline trimming cut 6 bases from V and 10 bases from J; bases unmatched to any gene: 10. CDR3 length equals 12 residues. Germline CDR1 is SQVTM and CDR2 is ANQGSEA. CDR3 protein: CSVRDRAGSQYF. As DNA, the CDR3 is TGCAGCGTACGTGACAGGGCAGGATCGCAGTATTTT.

This chain connects TRBV18 to TRBJ2-7; 9 bases match TRBD1. The CDR3 spans 15 residues. The germline V gene has CDR1 KGHSH and CDR2 LQKENI. Trimming at V came to 3 bases and at J to 5 bases, leaving 8 bases not matched to a gene. Here the CDR3 DNA reads TGTGCCAGCTCACCTTTGACAGGGGGTAAGGACGAGCAGTACTTC. This translates into CASSPLTGGKDEQYF.

The chain recombines TRBV4-1 with TRBJ2-1, with 7 nucleotides matching TRBD2. Germline lookup yields CDR1 MGHRA and CDR2 YSYEKL. The J segment lost 4 bases and the V segment lost 0 bases, leaving 6 bases of the junction unmatched. The CDR3 is 16 amino acids. The CDR3 region is CASSQDLAEKYNEQFF. The CDR3 bases are TGCGCCAGCAGCCAAGATCTAGCGGAAAAATACAATGAGCAGTTCTTC.

The chain employs TRBV2 and TRBJ1-2; tentatively, D is TRBD1 (6 bases). In germline, CDR1 is SNHLY, CDR2 FYNNEI. CDR3 length: 12 residues. Trimming took off 6 bases at V and 13 bases at J, with 18 bases between the two ends. In nucleotides, the CDR3 is TGTGCCAGCAGAGCCGGGACATCCTCGTGCACCTTC. It yields the protein CASRAGTSSCTF.

This chain links TRBV5-1 with TRBJ2-3; D possibly corresponds to TRBD2 (5 bases). This CDR3 region has 15 residues. V was shortened by 4 bases and J by 6 bases, with 18 bases between the two germline ends. Germline V CDR1 and CDR2: SGHRS, YFSETQ. The CDR3 protein is CASSVESLAMDTQYF. The CDR3 bases are TGCGCCAGCAGCGTTGAGAGCCTAGCCATGGATACGCAGTATTTT.

This clonotype appeared a few times. The chain combines TRBV12-3 or TRBV12-4 with TRBJ2-3; 11 bases are shared with TRBD1. With 5 bases clipped from V and 6 bases from J, the junction kept 7 bases outside the gene matches. This CDR3 comprises 15 residues. The CDR3 is CASSPRDRGFDTQYF. The CDR3 nucleotides are TGTGCCAGCAGTCCCCGGGACAGGGGGTTTGATACGCAGTATTTT.

This clonotype was observed at least ten times. This sequence joins TRBV6-1 and TRBJ2-7; D is ambiguous. The CDR3 extends over 14 amino acids. Germline V gives CDR1 MNHNS, CDR2 SASEGT. V dropped 2 bases and J dropped 3 bases, with 11 bases sitting between them. This CDR3 is CASSEFDGYYEQYF. CDR3 bases: TGTGCCAGCAGTGAATTCGACGGATACTACGAGCAGTACTTC.

The rearrangement joins TRBV20-1 to TRBJ2-7, with TRBD2 as a possible D gene (6 bases). Trimming removed 4 bases at V and 2 bases at J, with 15 bases between. Germline V gene lookup returns CDR1 DFQATT and CDR2 SNEGSKA (reference sequence). This CDR3 is 14 amino acids long. The CDR3 protein is CSAKMGLTAYEQYF. For the CDR3, the DNA is TGCAGTGCTAAGATGGGACTTACGGCCTACGAGCAGTACTTC.

V and J are TRBV4-2 and TRBJ2-5; D might be TRBD2 (6 bases). The CDR3 spans 16 residues. V lost 0 bases and J lost 4, with 15 bases in between. The germline CDR1 and CDR2 sequences are LGHNA and YNFKEQ. The CDR3 region is CASSQDDTREVETQYF. CDR3 bases: TGTGCCAGCAGCCAAGATGATACTAGGGAGGTAGAGACCCAGTACTTC.

The chain joins TRBV7-6 to TRBJ2-7; D is possibly TRBD1 (6 bases). This CDR3 has 13 amino acids. V lost 2 bases and J 5 bases, leaving 10 bases between the germline ends. Germline values: CDR1 SGHVS, CDR2 FNYEAQ. CDR3 nucleotides: TGTGCCAGCAGCTTATTTGGGGGCGACGAGCAGTACTTC. Its translation is CASSLFGGDEQYF.

The chain couples TRBV7-8 to TRBJ2-6, with a tentative D call TRBD2 (5 bases). The CDR3 covers 14 residues. The germline V and J ends were trimmed by 5 bases and 3 bases, with 8 bases remaining between them. Germline lookup yields CDR1 SGHVS and CDR2 FQNEAQ. The CDR3: CASSVDYGANVLTF. CDR3 bases: TGTGCCAGCAGCGTCGACTATGGGGCCAACGTCCTGACTTTC.

In its sample, this clonotype was seen many times. The rearrangement joins TRBV5-1 to TRBJ2-4; TRBD2 matches at 7 bases. The germline V gene has CDR1 SGHRS and CDR2 YFSETQ. V lost 2 bases to trimming and J lost 0 bases; unmatched junction nucleotides: 2. The CDR3 runs 15 residues. As DNA, the CDR3 is TGCGCCAGCAGCTTAGCGGGACTAGCCAAAAACATTCAGTACTTC. This encodes CASSLAGLAKNIQYF.

The chain couples TRBV6-1 to TRBJ2-1, with 7 bases identical to TRBD1. CDR3 length: 16 residues. V lost 6 bases, J lost 2 bases, and 10 bases stayed unmatched. Germline CDR1 and CDR2: MNHNS and SASEGT. The CDR3 protein is CASSLSTGVPYNEQFF. CDR3 DNA sequence: TGTGCCAGCAGCCTAAGTACAGGGGTTCCCTACAATGAGCAGTTCTTC.

This chain joins TRBV7-9 and TRBJ2-7; D remains ambiguous. From germline, CDR1 is SEHNR and CDR2 FQNEAQ (reference sequence). Trimming removed 4 bases at V and 1 base at J, with 11 bases between. This CDR3 is 14 amino acids long. The CDR3 DNA reads TGTGCCAGCAGCTCCAGTTCCGTTTCCTACGAGCAGTACTTC. Its translation: CASSSSSVSYEQYF.

This clonotype has ten or more counts. The chain has TRBV29-1 and TRBJ2-1; 11 bases map to TRBD2. CDR3 length: 13 residues. Trimming removed 7 bases from V and 8 bases from J; junction bases left unmatched: 7. Germline CDR1 SQVTM, CDR2 ANQGSEA. CDR3 in DNA: TGCAGCGCGGATAGCGGGAGGGCCGATGAGCAGTTCTTC. Translation: CSADSGRADEQFF.

This clonotype was recorded many times. This sequence joins TRBV20-1 and TRBJ2-5; possible D gene TRBD1, 6 bases. The CDR3 extends over 13 amino acids. Trimming took off 3 bases at V and 7 bases at J, with 15 bases between the two ends. Per germline, CDR1 DFQATT and CDR2 SNEGSKA (reference sequence). The CDR3 DNA follows: TGCAGTGCTAGCGAGGGGGACGCCGGGACCCAGTACTTC. This codes for CSASEGDAGTQYF.

This clonotype was seen repeatedly, ten times or more. V gene TRBV13 combines with J gene TRBJ2-7; tentatively, D is TRBD2 (6 bases). The germline V gene has CDR1 PRHDT and CDR2 FYEKMQ (reference sequence). V lost 1 base and J 9 bases, leaving 10 bases between the germline ends. The CDR3 spans 12 residues. The CDR3 reads CASSLVEEGQYF. Here the CDR3 DNA reads TGTGCCAGCAGCTTAGTTGAGGAGGGGCAGTACTTC.

There are many counts of this clonotype. V usage is TRBV20-1 and J usage is TRBJ1-1, with 8 bases matching TRBD1. V lost 6 bases to trimming and J lost 4 bases; unmatched junction nucleotides: 10. The CDR3 spans 14 residues. The germline V gene encodes CDR1 DFQATT and CDR2 SNEGSKA (reference sequence). The CDR3 loop reads CSAMPGGSSTEAFF. CDR3 coding DNA: TGCAGTGCGATGCCAGGGGGCAGCAGCACTGAAGCTTTCTTT.